Listed below are T cell receptor beta chains from one sample, sequenced in a study of blood T cell repertoires in COVID-19. TCRdb's copy holds only in-frame clones and misses some; the assay was immunoSEQ multiplex PCR. Of roughly 140,000 clones detected, 76% appear once; the ten largest clones hold less than 4.5%. The source material was peripheral blood. The receptor source for this set is a man in his 60s with acute or convalescent COVID-19. CDR3s include the opening cysteine and the closing phenylalanine or tryptophan. Fields, in order: D gene, J gene, clone size, V gene, CDR3 protein, CDR3 DNA. A D gene is named only where the DNA matches it firmly. Size values are once, few and many counts, or a class for expanded clones, and some rows have none.

d_gene: NA
j_gene: TRBJ2-1
abundance: many
v_gene: TRBV12-3/TRBV12-4
CDR3aa: CASSLGSVDEQFF
CDR3nt: TGTGCCAGCAGTTTAGGATCGGTGGATGAGCAGTTCTTC

d_gene: TRBD2
j_gene: TRBJ2-3
abundance: NA
v_gene: TRBV10-1
CDR3aa: CASSERPGRGTDTQYF
CDR3nt: TGCGCCAGCAGTGAAAGGCCTGGGAGGGGCACAGATACGCAGTATTTT

d_gene: TRBD2
j_gene: TRBJ2-5
abundance: NA
v_gene: TRBV5-4
CDR3aa: CASRKTGGLGGQETQYF
CDR3nt: TGTGCCAGCAGAAAGACGGGGGGGCTTGGGGGCCAAGAGACCCAGTACTTC

d_gene: TRBD2
j_gene: TRBJ2-1
abundance: NA
v_gene: TRBV6-5
CDR3aa: CASSYPRLAGGDEQFF
CDR3nt: TGTGCCAGCAGTTACCCAAGACTAGCGGGAGGGGATGAGCAGTTCTTC

d_gene: NA
j_gene: TRBJ1-2
abundance: NA
v_gene: TRBV30
CDR3aa: CAWSVIGRVGDGYTF
CDR3nt: TGTGCCTGGAGTGTAATAGGCAGGGTAGGAGATGGCTACACCTTC

d_gene: TRBD1
j_gene: TRBJ2-5
abundance: NA
v_gene: TRBV18
CDR3aa: CASSPTSPGQGPRETQYF
CDR3nt: TGTGCCAGCTCACCAACTTCCCCGGGACAGGGCCCGAGAGAGACCCAGTACTTC

d_gene: NA
j_gene: TRBJ1-2
abundance: NA
v_gene: TRBV7-2
CDR3aa: CASSLQGSYGYTF
CDR3nt: TGTGCCAGCAGCTTGCAGGGGTCCTATGGCTACACCTTC

d_gene: NA
j_gene: TRBJ2-5
abundance: few
v_gene: TRBV7-9
CDR3aa: CASSFLAGTPYQETQYF
CDR3nt: TGTGCCAGCAGCTTCCTTGCCGGGACACCGTACCAAGAGACCCAGTACTTC

d_gene: NA
j_gene: TRBJ1-1
abundance: NA
v_gene: TRBV4-1
CDR3aa: CASSLQGSGTEAFF
CDR3nt: TGCGCCAGCAGCCTACAGGGCTCCGGCACTGAAGCTTTCTTT

d_gene: TRBD2
j_gene: TRBJ2-1
abundance: few
v_gene: TRBV27
CDR3aa: CASQLAGAGNEQFF
CDR3nt: TGTGCCAGCCAACTAGCGGGAGCAGGCAATGAGCAGTTCTTC

d_gene: TRBD1
j_gene: TRBJ1-3
abundance: NA
v_gene: TRBV27
CDR3aa: CASRLQGLLGNTIYF
CDR3nt: TGTGCCAGCAGGCTACAGGGGCTACTTGGAAACACCATATATTTT

d_gene: TRBD1
j_gene: TRBJ2-5
abundance: NA
v_gene: TRBV18
CDR3aa: CASSSGQRETQYF
CDR3nt: TGTGCCAGCTCATCGGGACAGCGCGAGACCCAGTACTTC

d_gene: TRBD2
j_gene: TRBJ2-3
abundance: NA
v_gene: TRBV5-6
CDR3aa: CASSWTASGFTDTQYF
CDR3nt: TGTGCCAGCAGCTGGACGGCTAGCGGTTTCACAGATACGCAGTATTTT

d_gene: NA
j_gene: TRBJ1-5
abundance: NA
v_gene: TRBV9
CDR3aa: CASSDGDTHNQPQHF
CDR3nt: TGTGCCAGCAGCGATGGGGACACCCACAATCAGCCCCAGCATTTT

d_gene: TRBD1
j_gene: TRBJ2-1
abundance: NA
v_gene: TRBV27
CDR3aa: CASSRDRGVFNEQFF
CDR3nt: TGTGCCAGCAGCCGGGACAGGGGGGTCTTCAATGAGCAGTTCTTC

d_gene: NA
j_gene: TRBJ2-7
abundance: once
v_gene: TRBV6-2/TRBV6-3
CDR3aa: CASSYPTAGNSREQYF
CDR3nt: TGTGCCAGCAGTTACCCAACTGCAGGGAATAGTCGCGAGCAGTACTTC

d_gene: NA
j_gene: TRBJ2-3
abundance: NA
v_gene: TRBV27
CDR3aa: CASSSLESTDTQYF
CDR3nt: TGTGCCAGCAGTTCTTTAGAAAGCACAGATACGCAGTATTTT

d_gene: TRBD1
j_gene: TRBJ2-7
abundance: NA
v_gene: TRBV6-6
CDR3aa: CASSSGQAAYEQYF
CDR3nt: TGTGCCTCCTCCTCCGGACAGGCCGCCTACGAGCAGTACTTC

d_gene: TRBD1
j_gene: TRBJ2-7
abundance: NA
v_gene: TRBV28
CDR3aa: CASSPNTWTGSNEQYF
CDR3nt: TGTGCCAGCAGCCCGAATACGTGGACAGGGAGCAACGAGCAGTACTTC

d_gene: NA
j_gene: TRBJ2-1
abundance: NA
v_gene: TRBV6-2/TRBV6-3
CDR3aa: CASSYLKGNEQFF
CDR3nt: TGTGCCAGCAGTTACCTCAAGGGGAATGAGCAGTTCTTC

d_gene: NA
j_gene: TRBJ2-2
abundance: NA
v_gene: TRBV7-9
CDR3aa: CASSFPGNTGELFF
CDR3nt: TGTGCCAGCAGCTTCCCGGGGAACACCGGGGAGCTGTTTTTT

d_gene: TRBD2
j_gene: TRBJ2-7
abundance: NA
v_gene: TRBV6-1
CDR3aa: CASSELAGGLAGNDEQYF
CDR3nt: TGTGCCAGCAGTGAACTCGCGGGAGGACTAGCGGGAAACGACGAGCAGTACTTC

d_gene: TRBD2
j_gene: TRBJ2-2
abundance: NA
v_gene: TRBV6-5
CDR3aa: CASGREGSTGELFF
CDR3nt: TGTGCCAGCGGGAGGGAGGGCAGTACCGGGGAGCTGTTTTTT

d_gene: NA
j_gene: TRBJ2-5
abundance: NA
v_gene: TRBV30
CDR3aa: CAWSVGPQETQYF
CDR3nt: TGTGCCTGGAGTGTGGGGCCGCAAGAGACCCAGTACTTC

d_gene: NA
j_gene: TRBJ2-7
abundance: once
v_gene: TRBV30
CDR3aa: CAWARRYEQYF
CDR3nt: TGTGCCTGGGCAAGGAGGTACGAGCAGTACTTC

d_gene: TRBD1
j_gene: TRBJ2-5
abundance: NA
v_gene: TRBV28
CDR3aa: CASRTAGTGFQETQYF
CDR3nt: TGTGCCAGCAGAACCGCCGGGACAGGGTTCCAAGAGACCCAGTACTTC

d_gene: TRBD2
j_gene: TRBJ2-1
abundance: NA
v_gene: TRBV5-1
CDR3aa: CASSSGDGGTNEQFF
CDR3nt: TGCGCCAGCAGCTCGGGCGACGGGGGGACGAATGAGCAGTTCTTC

d_gene: NA
j_gene: TRBJ1-2
abundance: NA
v_gene: TRBV5-6
CDR3aa: CASSLVSVNYGYTF
CDR3nt: TGTGCCAGCAGCTTGGTGTCGGTTAACTATGGCTACACCTTC

d_gene: TRBD2
j_gene: TRBJ2-5
abundance: NA
v_gene: TRBV24-1
CDR3aa: CATFLLLAGGGYETQYF
CDR3nt: TGTGCCACCTTCTTGCTTTTAGCGGGAGGAGGGTACGAGACCCAGTACTTC

d_gene: TRBD1
j_gene: TRBJ2-7
abundance: once
v_gene: TRBV10-2
CDR3aa: CASSERDRGHEQYF
CDR3nt: TGCGCCAGCAGTGAGAGGGACAGGGGCCACGAGCAGTACTTC

d_gene: NA
j_gene: TRBJ2-2
abundance: NA
v_gene: TRBV15
CDR3aa: CATSRSAGFTGELFF
CDR3nt: TGTGCCACCAGCAGAAGCGCAGGGTTCACCGGGGAGCTGTTTTTT

d_gene: NA
j_gene: TRBJ2-1
abundance: NA
v_gene: TRBV9
CDR3aa: CASSVETSSYNEQFF
CDR3nt: TGTGCCAGCAGCGTAGAGACTAGCTCCTACAATGAGCAGTTCTTC

d_gene: NA
j_gene: TRBJ2-7
abundance: few
v_gene: TRBV10-3
CDR3aa: CAISINLGRGNEQYF
CDR3nt: TGTGCCATCAGCATTAACCTGGGAAGAGGGAACGAGCAGTACTTC

d_gene: NA
j_gene: TRBJ2-7
abundance: NA
v_gene: TRBV2
CDR3aa: CASRATGEQYF
CDR3nt: TGTGCCTCACGCGCGACAGGCGAGCAGTACTTC

d_gene: TRBD1
j_gene: TRBJ1-6
abundance: NA
v_gene: TRBV28
CDR3aa: CASRTGTDHSPLHF
CDR3nt: TGTGCCAGCAGGACCGGGACAGATCATTCACCCCTCCACTTT

d_gene: NA
j_gene: TRBJ2-1
abundance: few
v_gene: TRBV6-5
CDR3aa: CASSYLLAPYNEQFF
CDR3nt: TGTGCCAGCAGTTACCTGTTAGCGCCCTACAATGAGCAGTTCTTC

d_gene: TRBD1
j_gene: TRBJ2-7
abundance: NA
v_gene: TRBV19
CDR3aa: CASSIFGTGAYEQYF
CDR3nt: TGTGCCAGTAGTATATTCGGGACAGGGGCCTACGAGCAGTACTTC

d_gene: NA
j_gene: TRBJ1-1
abundance: NA
v_gene: TRBV5-1
CDR3aa: CASSPEGSGTEAFF
CDR3nt: TGCGCCAGCAGCCCGGAGGGGTCGGGCACTGAAGCTTTCTTT

d_gene: TRBD1
j_gene: TRBJ2-1
abundance: NA
v_gene: TRBV12-3/TRBV12-4
CDR3aa: CASSLTGTGQFF
CDR3nt: TGTGCCAGCAGTCTTACCGGGACAGGGCAGTTCTTC

d_gene: TRBD1
j_gene: TRBJ1-1
abundance: NA
v_gene: TRBV4-1
CDR3aa: CASTTGVGTEAFF
CDR3nt: TGCGCCAGCACGACAGGGGTGGGCACTGAAGCTTTCTTT

d_gene: NA
j_gene: TRBJ1-2
abundance: NA
v_gene: TRBV6-5
CDR3aa: CASSYRHRANYGYTF
CDR3nt: TGTGCCAGCAGTTACCGCCACAGGGCTAACTATGGCTACACCTTC

d_gene: NA
j_gene: TRBJ1-3
abundance: NA
v_gene: TRBV7-2
CDR3aa: CASSLRWTDHGENTIYF
CDR3nt: TGTGCCAGCAGCTTGAGATGGACAGATCATGGAGAAAACACCATATATTTT

d_gene: NA
j_gene: TRBJ2-1
abundance: NA
v_gene: TRBV3-1/TRBV3-2
CDR3aa: CASSQYINEQFF
CDR3nt: TGTGCCAGCAGCCAATACATTAATGAGCAGTTCTTC

d_gene: NA
j_gene: TRBJ2-2
abundance: NA
v_gene: TRBV7-9
CDR3aa: CASSTTGKYTGELFF
CDR3nt: TGTGCCAGCAGCACGACAGGAAAATACACCGGGGAGCTGTTTTTT

d_gene: TRBD2
j_gene: TRBJ2-1
abundance: once
v_gene: TRBV5-1
CDR3aa: CASSPSGLAGKQFF
CDR3nt: TGCGCCAGCAGCCCGTCAGGACTAGCGGGAAAGCAGTTCTTC

d_gene: NA
j_gene: TRBJ1-1
abundance: NA
v_gene: TRBV10-2
CDR3aa: CASSEVAQHYLEAFF
CDR3nt: TGCGCCAGCAGTGAGGTGGCACAACATTATCTGGAAGCTTTCTTT

d_gene: NA
j_gene: TRBJ1-1
abundance: NA
v_gene: TRBV2
CDR3aa: CASTLDPRNTEAFF
CDR3nt: TGTGCCAGCACCCTAGACCCCCGGAACACTGAAGCTTTCTTT

d_gene: TRBD1
j_gene: TRBJ1-5
abundance: NA
v_gene: TRBV6-4
CDR3aa: CASSDPGQGRQPQHF
CDR3nt: TGTGCCAGCAGCGATCCGGGACAGGGAAGGCAGCCCCAGCATTTT

d_gene: TRBD2
j_gene: TRBJ2-1
abundance: NA
v_gene: TRBV5-4
CDR3aa: CASSLVSGSVYNEQFF
CDR3nt: TGTGCCAGCAGCTTGGTTAGCGGGAGCGTCTACAATGAGCAGTTCTTC